Listed below are T cell receptor beta chains from one sample, sequenced in a study of blood T cell repertoires in COVID-19. Clones were read by immunoSEQ multiplex PCR, and TCRdb kept only the in-frame ones, dropping some. The data show some 83,000 clones, around 85% seen once. The sample comprised peripheral blood. The receptors stem from a woman older than 75 with active or convalescent COVID-19. Both conserved end residues are part of each CDR3. The D gene is left open where the match is weak. Clone sizes are given selectively: once, few, many, or a class where the clone is expanded.

CDR3nt: TGTGCCTGGACCGTTAACACTGAAGCTTTCTTT; CDR3aa: CAWTVNTEAFF; v_gene: TRBV30; j_gene: TRBJ1-1; d_gene: -; abundance: -
CDR3nt: TGTGCCAGCAGTTCGACTAGCAGGGGCTTCTACGAGCAGTACTTC; CDR3aa: CASSSTSRGFYEQYF; v_gene: TRBV27; j_gene: TRBJ2-7; d_gene: -; abundance: -
CDR3nt: TGCGCCAGCAGCGAGGACAGCTACAATGAGCAGTTCTTC; CDR3aa: CASSEDSYNEQFF; v_gene: TRBV5-1; j_gene: TRBJ2-1; d_gene: -; abundance: -
CDR3nt: TGTGCCAGCACCACGGGGGGGAGCTCCTACAATGAGCAGTTCTTC; CDR3aa: CASTTGGSSYNEQFF; v_gene: TRBV6-5; j_gene: TRBJ2-1; d_gene: TRBD2; abundance: few
CDR3nt: TGTGCCAGCAGTCGGACCGGAGGCGAAAAACTGTTTTTT; CDR3aa: CASSRTGGEKLFF; v_gene: TRBV5-6; j_gene: TRBJ1-4; d_gene: -; abundance: -
CDR3nt: TGTGCCAGCAGCCCCGTAGTATCCTACAATGAGCAGTTCTTC; CDR3aa: CASSPVVSYNEQFF; v_gene: TRBV9; j_gene: TRBJ2-1; d_gene: -; abundance: -
CDR3nt: TGTGCCACCAAGGGGGCGGGGGCCAACGTCCTGACTTTC; CDR3aa: CATKGAGANVLTF; v_gene: TRBV27; j_gene: TRBJ2-6; d_gene: TRBD1; abundance: -
CDR3nt: TGTGCCAGCAGCTCCGGCTTCAGGGGCCAATCTTCACCCCTCCACTTT; CDR3aa: CASSSGFRGQSSPLHF; v_gene: TRBV6-2/TRBV6-3; j_gene: TRBJ1-6; d_gene: -; abundance: -
CDR3nt: TGTGCCAGCAGTTCCTCGGGGTCCTACCAGTACGAGCAGTACTTC; CDR3aa: CASSSSGSYQYEQYF; v_gene: TRBV28; j_gene: TRBJ2-7; d_gene: -; abundance: -
CDR3nt: TGTGCCAGCAGCTACCGTAGCGGGAGGTTAGCCGGGGAGCTGTTTTTT; CDR3aa: CASSYRSGRLAGELFF; v_gene: TRBV11-3; j_gene: TRBJ2-2; d_gene: TRBD2; abundance: -
CDR3nt: TGTGCCAGCAGTACCACCGGGACTAGTGAGTTCTTC; CDR3aa: CASSTTGTSEFF; v_gene: TRBV6-5; j_gene: TRBJ2-1; d_gene: TRBD2; abundance: -
CDR3nt: TGTGCCAGCGAAAGGGGCGCTGAAGCTTTCTTT; CDR3aa: CASERGAEAFF; v_gene: TRBV6-5; j_gene: TRBJ1-1; d_gene: -; abundance: -
CDR3nt: TGTGCCAGCAGTTACTCAACGCGGGGGGGCCCCGGGGAGCTGTTTTTT; CDR3aa: CASSYSTRGGPGELFF; v_gene: TRBV6-6; j_gene: TRBJ2-2; d_gene: TRBD2; abundance: -
CDR3nt: TGTGCCAGCAGCCTCGGACAGGGCAACTCTGGAAACACCATATATTTT; CDR3aa: CASSLGQGNSGNTIYF; v_gene: TRBV3-1/TRBV3-2; j_gene: TRBJ1-3; d_gene: TRBD1; abundance: -
CDR3nt: TGTGCCAGCAGCTTAGAACTAGCGGGAGGAAGATCCTACGAGCAGTACTTC; CDR3aa: CASSLELAGGRSYEQYF; v_gene: TRBV7-2; j_gene: TRBJ2-7; d_gene: TRBD2; abundance: -
CDR3nt: TGTGCCAGCTCACCCCCGGGGGTAAACATTCAGTACTTC; CDR3aa: CASSPPGVNIQYF; v_gene: TRBV18; j_gene: TRBJ2-4; d_gene: -; abundance: once
CDR3nt: TGTGCCAGCAGCCCGGACTCCGGTACGCAGTATTTT; CDR3aa: CASSPDSGTQYF; v_gene: TRBV7-6; j_gene: TRBJ2-3; d_gene: -; abundance: -
CDR3nt: TGTGCCAGCAGTACAGGGGGTGACTACGAGCAGTACTTC; CDR3aa: CASSTGGDYEQYF; v_gene: TRBV6-5; j_gene: TRBJ2-7; d_gene: TRBD1; abundance: -
CDR3nt: TGTGCCAGTAGTATAGGGACAGCTCGGAGTGGAAAACTGTTTTTT; CDR3aa: CASSIGTARSGKLFF; v_gene: TRBV19; j_gene: TRBJ1-4; d_gene: -; abundance: -
CDR3nt: TGCGCCAGCAGAGCCGGAGGACAGGGCACAGATACGCAGTATTTT; CDR3aa: CASRAGGQGTDTQYF; v_gene: TRBV10-1; j_gene: TRBJ2-3; d_gene: TRBD1; abundance: -
CDR3nt: TGTGCCAGCAGTTACGGGGGGGCCGTAGATACGCAGTATTTT; CDR3aa: CASSYGGAVDTQYF; v_gene: TRBV6-5; j_gene: TRBJ2-3; d_gene: -; abundance: -
CDR3nt: TGTGCCAGCAGCTTGGCCGGGGGGACAGGCTACACCTTC; CDR3aa: CASSLAGGTGYTF; v_gene: TRBV5-5; j_gene: TRBJ1-2; d_gene: -; abundance: -
CDR3nt: TGTGCCAGCAGTTTTAGCGGGGGCCCCTACGAGCAGTACTTC; CDR3aa: CASSFSGGPYEQYF; v_gene: TRBV27; j_gene: TRBJ2-7; d_gene: TRBD2; abundance: -
CDR3nt: TGTGCCAGTAGTATAGATGGCAGGCCCAGGGGTAGCAATCAGCCCCAGCATTTT; CDR3aa: CASSIDGRPRGSNQPQHF; v_gene: TRBV19; j_gene: TRBJ1-5; d_gene: -; abundance: -
CDR3nt: TGTGCCAGCAGCCAAAACCCTACGGGTGGCTACACCTTC; CDR3aa: CASSQNPTGGYTF; v_gene: TRBV3-1/TRBV3-2; j_gene: TRBJ1-2; d_gene: -; abundance: -
CDR3nt: TGTGCCAGCAGCACGAGGCCTATCGGGGAGCTGTTTTTT; CDR3aa: CASSTRPIGELFF; v_gene: TRBV9; j_gene: TRBJ2-2; d_gene: -; abundance: -
CDR3nt: TGTGCCAGCAGCCTAGGACAGTCCGGAAACACTGAAGCTTTCTTT; CDR3aa: CASSLGQSGNTEAFF; v_gene: TRBV7-2; j_gene: TRBJ1-1; d_gene: -; abundance: once
CDR3nt: TGTGCCAGCAGCTTACAGGGGGATGGCTACACCTTC; CDR3aa: CASSLQGDGYTF; v_gene: TRBV7-2; j_gene: TRBJ1-2; d_gene: TRBD1; abundance: -
CDR3nt: TGTGCCAGTAGCCAGGGAGGAGGGACCCAGTACTTC; CDR3aa: CASSQGGGTQYF; v_gene: TRBV19; j_gene: TRBJ2-5; d_gene: -; abundance: -
CDR3nt: TGTGCCACCAGCAGAGGGAAAGGGGGCGCGACAGATACGCAGTATTTT; CDR3aa: CATSRGKGGATDTQYF; v_gene: TRBV15; j_gene: TRBJ2-3; d_gene: TRBD1; abundance: -
CDR3nt: TGTGCCAGCAGCCCTTACAGGGTACCCCACGAGCAGTACTTC; CDR3aa: CASSPYRVPHEQYF; v_gene: TRBV5-6; j_gene: TRBJ2-7; d_gene: -; abundance: -
CDR3nt: TGTGCCAGCTCACAAAACATGGGGGCAGGGACGGAGAGCTCCTACGAGCAGTACTTC; CDR3aa: CASSQNMGAGTESSYEQYF; v_gene: TRBV18; j_gene: TRBJ2-7; d_gene: -; abundance: -
CDR3nt: TGTGCCAGCAGCCTCAGACAGCTGAACACTGAAGCTTTCTTT; CDR3aa: CASSLRQLNTEAFF; v_gene: TRBV28; j_gene: TRBJ1-1; d_gene: -; abundance: -
CDR3nt: TGTGCCAGCGGGACAGTTCAGTCTGGGGCCAACGTCCTGACTTTC; CDR3aa: CASGTVQSGANVLTF; v_gene: TRBV6-5; j_gene: TRBJ2-6; d_gene: TRBD1; abundance: -
CDR3nt: TGTGCCAGCGGAACTAGCGGGCACACAGATACGCAGTATTTT; CDR3aa: CASGTSGHTDTQYF; v_gene: TRBV11-2; j_gene: TRBJ2-3; d_gene: TRBD2; abundance: few
CDR3nt: TGTGCCAGTAGTATCGATCTAGCGGGGGGGCACGATGAGCAGTTCTTC; CDR3aa: CASSIDLAGGHDEQFF; v_gene: TRBV19; j_gene: TRBJ2-1; d_gene: TRBD2; abundance: -